What follows are 27 T cell receptor beta chains derived from one specimen sequenced in a study of breast tumors, draining lymph nodes, adjacent tissues. The lymph nodes were axillary draining lymph nodes from breast cancer patients. TCRdb reprocessed the multiplex PCR reads via MiXCR and lists one record per CDR3 protein. The table has about 130,000 distinct CDR3 sequences, 21% seen once. Sequenced sample: axillary lymph node tissue. These receptors all come from a female donor with breast cancer. Some clones in this sample may be carry-over from other donors' samples.

Concerning this clonotype itself: A clone one base away is much larger, so this may be a read error. V is TRBV11-2 and J is TRBJ1-3; the D is unclear. Germline values: CDR1 SGHAT, CDR2 FQNNGV. The CDR3 extends over 15 amino acids. CDR3 in amino acids: CAGSSDRLSGNTIYF. CDR3 DNA sequence: TGTGCCGGCAGCTCCGACCGGCTCTCTGGAAACACCATATATTTT.

This clonotype was seen repeatedly, ten times or more. CDR3 coding DNA: TGCGCCAGCAGAACGGGAGTAACAGATACGCAGTATTTT. Its protein is CASRTGVTDTQYF. The V call is TRBV5-1, the J call TRBJ2-3, with D tentatively TRBD2 (6 bases). Trimming pared 5 bases from V and 3 bases from J, leaving 10 bases between. The CDR3 spans 13 residues. From germline, CDR1 is SGHRS and CDR2 YFSETQ.

This clonotype was observed at least ten times. The genes are TRBV15 and TRBJ2-3, with no clear D. Germline CDR1 LNHNV, CDR2 YYDKDF (reference sequence). The CDR3 covers 12 residues. Trimming took 0 bases from V and 6 from J, leaving 4 bases between them. CDR3: CATSREEDTQYF. CDR3 in DNA: TGTGCCACCAGCAGAGAAGAGGATACGCAGTATTTT.

This clonotype was recorded at least ten times. The V and J genes are TRBV4-1 and TRBJ2-7; D is ambiguous. CDR3 length: 15 amino acids. CDR1 is MGHRA, CDR2 YSYEKL, per germline. With 4 bases removed from V and 4 bases from J, the gap between germline ends came to 17 bases. In DNA, the CDR3 is TGCGCCAGCAGCCCCACACCACCCAAGGCTTACGAGCAGTACTTC. As protein: CASSPTPPKAYEQYF.

CDR3 in amino acids: CASSLPFPDITEAFF. The CDR3, as DNA: TGTGCCAGCAGCTTACCCTTCCCGGATATCACTGAAGCTTTCTTT. The V gene is TRBV7-8, the J gene TRBJ1-1; D not certain. Trimming left V 2 bases short and J 4 bases short, with 14 bases between. The CDR3 has 15 residues. Looked up from germline, CDR1 is SGHVS and CDR2 is FQNEAQ.

In regard to this clonotype: Given a much more abundant clone one base away, this may be a read error. This rearrangement joins TRBV7-3 to TRBJ2-1, with TRBD2 matching 16 bases. The CDR3 runs to 17 residues. J was trimmed by 8 bases and V by 5 bases; bases with no gene match: 9. Germline values: CDR1 SGHTA, CDR2 FQGTGA. CDR3 bases: TGTGCCAGCAGCCCTCAGGGGGGACTAGCGGGAGGGGATGAGCAGTTCTTC. Translation: CASSPQGGLAGGDEQFF.

This clonotype was observed many times. The chain has TRBV9 and TRBJ2-2; D is undetermined. Trimming removed 7 bases at V and 5 bases at J, with 18 bases between. CDR1 is SGDLS and CDR2 is YYNGEE in the germline V gene. This CDR3 has 15 amino acids. The CDR3 region has the DNA TGTGCCAGCCGCACTGACCCCACGTCGACCGGGGAGCTGTTTTTT. The encoded protein is CASRTDPTSTGELFF.

The chain couples TRBV27 to TRBJ2-4, with D perhaps matching TRBD2 (5 bases). Germline V gives CDR1 MNHEY, CDR2 SMNVEV (reference sequence). The CDR3 loop spans 19 amino acids. V lost 4 bases, J lost 0 bases, and 22 bases lay in between. The DNA of the CDR3 is TGTGCCAGCAGTTCATTACTAGTACCGAGCGACCTAGCCAAAAACATTCAGTACTTC. This encodes CASSSLLVPSDLAKNIQYF.

This clonotype was detected ten times or more. This chain uses TRBV19 with TRBJ2-5; tentative D call: TRBD1 (5 bases). Between the trimmed V and J ends, which lost 8 bases and 5 bases, there was a span of 15 bases. Germline CDR1 LNHDA, CDR2 SQIVND (reference sequence). This CDR3 spans 13 amino acids. CDR3 protein: CASQQEGRETQYF. For the CDR3, the DNA is TGTGCCAGTCAACAGGAAGGCCGGGAGACCCAGTACTTC.

This clonotype was recorded many times. The J gene is TRBJ2-5, the V gene TRBV27; D unclear. Germline V gene data show CDR1 as MNHEY and CDR2 as SMNVEV (reference sequence). The CDR3 is 16 residues long. Trimming took off 0 bases at V and 5 bases at J, with 16 bases between the two ends. CDR3 region: CASSLSGRVAGETQYF. DNA of the CDR3: TGTGCCAGCAGTTTATCGGGCAGAGTAGCTGGGGAGACCCAGTACTTC.

This clonotype was counted only a few times. The rearrangement links TRBV20-1 to TRBJ1-5, with D maybe TRBD1 (6 bases). The CDR3 contains 15 residues. V was cut by 3 bases and J by 2 bases, with 14 bases left in between. Germline V gives CDR1 DFQATT, CDR2 SNEGSKA (reference sequence). The DNA for the CDR3 is TGCAGTGCTAGGAGACAGGTTGCTGGCAATCAGCCCCAGCATTTT. Its protein product is CSARRQVAGNQPQHF.

A remark on this clonotype: This may be a read error: a much more frequent sequence differs by one nucleotide. The chain recombines TRBV6-2 or TRBV6-3 with TRBJ1-5; D may be TRBD1 (5 bases). Looked up from germline, CDR1 is MNHEY and CDR2 is SVGEGT. The CDR3 extends over 14 amino acids. CDR3 protein: CVSSYSTRDQPQHF. CDR3 DNA sequence: TGTGTCAGCAGTTACTCGACCAGGGATCAGCCCCAGCATTTT.

This clonotype has at least ten counts. The genes are TRBV5-6 and TRBJ2-7, with D unclear. The germline V gene has CDR1 SGHDT and CDR2 YYEEEE. The CDR3 loop spans 14 amino acids. V lost 7 bases and J 0 bases, leaving 14 bases between the germline ends. The CDR3 protein is CASSPFLGSYEQYF. In DNA form, the CDR3 reads TGTGCCAGCTCTCCGTTCCTGGGCTCCTACGAGCAGTACTTC.

This clonotype has a count of ten or more. Here the CDR3 reads CASSEAGTGQYF. The CDR3 nucleotides read TGTGCCAGCAGTGAAGCCGGGACAGGGCAGTATTTT. The genes are TRBV2 and TRBJ2-3; TRBD1 matches at 8 bases. The germline CDR1 and CDR2 sequences are SNHLY and FYNNEI. Trimming removed 0 bases from V and 11 bases from J; junction bases left unmatched: 1. The length of the CDR3 is 12 residues.

This clonotype was seen at least ten times. The V and J genes are TRBV19 and TRBJ2-7; tentatively, D is TRBD1 (7 bases). Germline assignment: CDR1 LNHDA and CDR2 SQIVND (reference sequence). With 1 base removed from V and 3 bases from J, the gap between germline ends came to 10 bases. The CDR3 sequence is 14 residues long. The CDR3 coding sequence is TGTGCCAGTAGTATAGCCCAGGGGGGCTACGAGCAGTACTTC. This codes for CASSIAQGGYEQYF.

This clonotype was observed many times. V and J are TRBV6-1 and TRBJ2-3, with D possibly called TRBD1 or TRBD2 (6 bases each). V gave up 7 bases and J gave up 1 base, with 15 bases separating them. CDR3 length: 15 amino acids. Per the germline V gene, CDR1 is MNHNS and CDR2 is SASEGT. The CDR3 loop is CASTLGGVGTDTQYF. DNA of the CDR3: TGTGCCAGCACTTTGGGGGGCGTCGGCACAGATACGCAGTATTTT.

V is TRBV13 and J is TRBJ1-2; the D is unclear. This CDR3 has 13 residues. Between the trimmed V and J ends, which lost 11 bases and 7 bases, there was a span of 20 bases. Germline-derived CDR1 and CDR2 are PRHDT and FYEKMQ (reference sequence). The CDR3 DNA sequence: TGTGCCGGCGGCCTGGTAAATGGGGTTGGCTACACCTTC. This translates into CAGGLVNGVGYTF.

At least ten counts were recorded for this clonotype. This sequence joins TRBV12-3 or TRBV12-4 and TRBJ2-7; D not resolved. The V end lost 1 base, the J end lost 6 bases, and 4 bases lay between the germline ends. The CDR3 extends over 11 amino acids. The CDR3, as DNA: TGTGCCAGCAGTTTAGGGGCCGAGCAGTACTTC. Its protein is CASSLGAEQYF.

This clonotype came up many times. The chain is built from TRBV5-6 and TRBJ2-3; possibly TRBD1 or TRBD2 for D (6 bases each). Germline CDR1 SGHDT, CDR2 YYEEEE. The ends were cut back, 3 bases at V and 10 bases at J, with 12 bases in the middle. The CDR3 is made up of 12 amino acids. CDR3 nucleotides: TGTGCCAGCAGCTCGAACAGGGACTCGCAGTATTTT. As protein: CASSSNRDSQYF.

This clonotype was seen a handful of times. The rearrangement uses TRBV3-1 and TRBJ2-5, with D possibly TRBD1 on 5 matching bases. CDR3 size: 16 residues. Looked up from germline, CDR1 is LGHDT and CDR2 is YNNKEL (reference sequence). V was clipped by 4 bases and J by 4 bases, with 19 bases between them. Here the CDR3 DNA reads TGTGCCAGCAGCCCCCTTCTGGACAAAAAGACAGAGACCCAGTACTTC. Amino acid sequence: CASSPLLDKKTETQYF.

Here the CDR3 reads CASSLVPGSTEAFF. The CDR3 region has the DNA TGTGCCAGCAGCTTGGTCCCAGGGTCCACTGAAGCTTTCTTT. This chain joins TRBV5-5 and TRBJ1-1, with a possible D match to TRBD1 (5 bases). Germline loops: CDR1 SGHKS, CDR2 YYEKEE (reference sequence). CDR3 size: 14 residues. Between the trimmed V and J ends, which lost 0 bases and 4 bases, there was a span of 10 bases.

With regard to this clonotype: A much larger clone lies one base from this, so it may be a read error. The V call is TRBV5-1, the J call TRBJ2-1; no reliable D call. The CDR3 extends over 16 amino acids. Per the germline V gene, CDR1 is SGHRS and CDR2 is YFSETQ. The CDR3 here is CASSIRTTSSYNERFF. In nucleotides, the CDR3 is TGCGCCAGCAGCATCCGGACCACAAGCTCCTACAATGAGCGGTTCTTC.

This clonotype has more than one count but fewer than ten. One base away lies a much larger clone, so this may be a sequencing read error. The CDR3 here is CAGSVSDGEQYF. The CDR3 DNA reads TGTGCCGGCAGCGTAAGTGATGGCGAGCAGTACTTC. V usage is TRBV9 and J usage is TRBJ2-7, with D hard to call. Germline-derived CDR1 and CDR2 are SGDLS and YYNGEE. The CDR3 extends over 12 amino acids. Drawing the rest from reference TRBV9 and TRBJ2-7, the complete variable domain is DSGVTQTPKHLITATGQRVTLRCSPRSGDLSVYWYQQSLDQGLQFLIQYYNGEERAKGNILERFSAQQFPDLHSELNLSSLELGDSALYFCAGSVSDGEQYFGPGTRLTVT.

The sample holds many counts of this clonotype. The junction departs from germline at one end; a sequencing error may be responsible. V usage is TRBV7-7 and J usage is TRBJ2-5; D gene uncertain. This CDR3 has 13 residues. Germline assignment: CDR1 SSHAT and CDR2 FNYEAQ (reference sequence). CDR3 residues: CASSINYGETQYF. In nucleotides, the CDR3 is TGTGCTAGCAGCATCAACTACGGGGAGACCCAGTACTTC.

V and J are TRBV20-1 and TRBJ2-7; 12 positions agree with TRBD2. CDR3 length: 15 amino acids. With 4 bases clipped from V and 3 bases from J, the junction kept 7 bases outside the gene matches. The germline V gene encodes CDR1 DFQATT and CDR2 SNEGSKA (reference sequence). The CDR3 bases are TGCAGTGCTATGGGGACTAGCGGGTGGTACTACGAGCAGTACTTC. It yields the protein CSAMGTSGWYYEQYF.

This chain links TRBV7-2 with TRBJ2-5; TRBD2 matches 13 bases. The V gene's germline CDR1 is SGHTA and CDR2 FQGNSA. This CDR3 region has 17 residues. The ends lost 2 bases at V and 4 bases at J; junction bases unmatched: 7. The CDR3 is CASSLTILAGGRETQYF. CDR3 coding DNA: TGTGCCAGCAGCTTAACAATACTAGCGGGAGGGCGAGAGACCCAGTACTTC. Full variable domain (remainder filled in from reference TRBV7-2 and TRBJ2-5): GAGVSQSPSNKVTEKGKDVELRCDPISGHTALYWYRQSLGQGLEFLIYFQGNSAPDKSGLPSDRFSAERTGGSVSTLTIQRTQQEDSAVYLCASSLTILAGGRETQYFGPGTRLLVL.

The table lists this clonotype with many counts. CDR3 DNA: TGCGCAACGGGACAGGGGAGCAATCAGCCCCAGCATTTT. Amino acids: CATGQGSNQPQHF. This sequence joins TRBV5-1 and TRBJ1-5; 10 positions agree with TRBD1. CDR1 and CDR2 (germline): SGHRS, YFSETQ. The CDR3 covers 13 residues.